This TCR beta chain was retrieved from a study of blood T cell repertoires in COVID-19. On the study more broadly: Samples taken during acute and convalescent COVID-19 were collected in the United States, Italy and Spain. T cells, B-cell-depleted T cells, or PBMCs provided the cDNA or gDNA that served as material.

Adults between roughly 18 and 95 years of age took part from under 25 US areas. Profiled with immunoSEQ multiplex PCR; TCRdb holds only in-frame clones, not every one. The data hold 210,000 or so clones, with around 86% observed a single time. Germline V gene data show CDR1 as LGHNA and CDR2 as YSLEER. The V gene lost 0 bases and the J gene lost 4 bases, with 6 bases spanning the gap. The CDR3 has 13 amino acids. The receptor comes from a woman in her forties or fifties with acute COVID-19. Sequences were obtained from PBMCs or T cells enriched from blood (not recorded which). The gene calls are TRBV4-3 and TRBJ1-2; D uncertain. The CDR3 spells CASSQDGVYGYTF. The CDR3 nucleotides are TGCGCCAGCAGCCAAGACGGGGTCTATGGCTACACCTTC.